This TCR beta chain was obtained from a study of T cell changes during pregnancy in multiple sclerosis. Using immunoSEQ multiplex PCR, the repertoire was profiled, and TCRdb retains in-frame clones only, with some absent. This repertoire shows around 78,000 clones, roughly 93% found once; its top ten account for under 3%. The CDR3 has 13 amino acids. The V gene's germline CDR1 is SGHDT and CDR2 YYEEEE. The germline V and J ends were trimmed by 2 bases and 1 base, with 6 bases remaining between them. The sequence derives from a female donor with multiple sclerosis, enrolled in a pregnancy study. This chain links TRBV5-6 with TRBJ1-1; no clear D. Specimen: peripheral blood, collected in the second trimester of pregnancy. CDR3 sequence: CASSFEENTEAFF. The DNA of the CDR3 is TGTGCCAGCAGCTTTGAGGAGAACACTGAAGCTTTCTTT.